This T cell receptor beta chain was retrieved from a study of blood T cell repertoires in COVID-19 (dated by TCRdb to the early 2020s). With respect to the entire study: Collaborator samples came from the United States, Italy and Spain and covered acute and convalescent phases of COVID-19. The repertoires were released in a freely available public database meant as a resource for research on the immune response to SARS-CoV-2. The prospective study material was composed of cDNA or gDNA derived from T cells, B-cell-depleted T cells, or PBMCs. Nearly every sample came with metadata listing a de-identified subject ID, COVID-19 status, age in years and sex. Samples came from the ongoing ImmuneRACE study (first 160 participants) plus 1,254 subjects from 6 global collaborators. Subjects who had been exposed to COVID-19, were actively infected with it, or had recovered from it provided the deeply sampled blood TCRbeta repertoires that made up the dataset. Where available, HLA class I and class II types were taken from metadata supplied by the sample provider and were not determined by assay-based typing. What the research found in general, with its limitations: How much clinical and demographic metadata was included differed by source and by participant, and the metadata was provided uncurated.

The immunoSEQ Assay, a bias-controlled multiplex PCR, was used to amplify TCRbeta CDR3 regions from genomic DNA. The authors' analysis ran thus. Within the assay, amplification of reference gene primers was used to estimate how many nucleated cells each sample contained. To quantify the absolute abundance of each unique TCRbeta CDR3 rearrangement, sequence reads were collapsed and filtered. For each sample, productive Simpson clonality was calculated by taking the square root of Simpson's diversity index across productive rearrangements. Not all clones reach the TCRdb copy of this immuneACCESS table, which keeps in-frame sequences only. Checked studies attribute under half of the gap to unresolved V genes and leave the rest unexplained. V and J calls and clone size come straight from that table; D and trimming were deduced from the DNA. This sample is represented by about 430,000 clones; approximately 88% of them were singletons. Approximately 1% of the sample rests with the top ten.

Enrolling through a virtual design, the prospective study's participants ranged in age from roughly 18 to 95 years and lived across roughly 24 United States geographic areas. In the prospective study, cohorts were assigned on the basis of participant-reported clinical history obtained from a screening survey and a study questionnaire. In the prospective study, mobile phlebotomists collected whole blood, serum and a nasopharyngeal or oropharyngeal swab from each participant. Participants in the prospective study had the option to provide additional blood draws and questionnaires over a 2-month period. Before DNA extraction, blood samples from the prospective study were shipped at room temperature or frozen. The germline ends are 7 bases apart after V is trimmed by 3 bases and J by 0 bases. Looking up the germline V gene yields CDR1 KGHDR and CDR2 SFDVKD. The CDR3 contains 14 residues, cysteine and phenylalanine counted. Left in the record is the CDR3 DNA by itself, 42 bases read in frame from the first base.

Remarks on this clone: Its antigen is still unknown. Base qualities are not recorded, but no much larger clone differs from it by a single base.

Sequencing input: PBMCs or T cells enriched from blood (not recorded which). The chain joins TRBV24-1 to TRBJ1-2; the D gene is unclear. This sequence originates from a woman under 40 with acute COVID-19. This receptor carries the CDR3 CATSDLGTNYGYTF. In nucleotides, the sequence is TGTGCCACCAGTGATCTCGGGACTAACTATGGCTACACCTTC.